The next 31 T cell receptor beta chains were all read from a single sample in a study of T cells in Graves' hyperthyroidism and ophthalmopathy. From RNA transcripts, TCR beta CDR3 regions were amplified. The TCR CDR3 was amplified in a first-round RT-PCR using the HTBI primer set. A single record per CDR3 protein comes from TCRdb applying MiXCR to the multiplex PCR reads. The data show around 430,000 distinct CDR3 sequences, 15% seen once. Sequenced sample: blood. These receptors all stem from a woman under 40 with Graves' hyperthyroidism.

The chain joins TRBV2 to TRBJ2-6; D is uncertain. Trimming removed 8 bases from V and 0 bases from J, with 11 bases in between. The CDR3 extends over 15 amino acids. Germline CDR1 and CDR2: SNHLY and FYNNEI. CDR3: CASRRTDSGANVLTF. CDR3 coding DNA: TGTGCCAGCCGAAGAACAGACTCTGGGGCCAACGTCCTGACTTTC.

This clonotype has a count of ten or more. The genes are TRBV10-2 and TRBJ2-7; D gene unclear. V lost 7 bases and J 0 bases, leaving 16 bases between the germline ends. The CDR3 spans 15 residues. CDR1 is WSHSY and CDR2 is SAAADI in the germline V gene. CDR3 loop: CASTLSKGLSYEQYF. The CDR3, as DNA: TGCGCCAGCACCCTGTCCAAGGGCCTCTCCTACGAGCAGTACTTC.

This clonotype was seen more than once but under ten times. The J gene is TRBJ2-2, the V gene TRBV6-2 or TRBV6-3, with TRBD2 matching 7 bases. The CDR3 length is 14 residues. The ends lost 4 bases at V and 5 bases at J; junction bases unmatched: 4. Germline CDR1 reads MNHEY; CDR2 reads SVGEGT. CDR3 DNA: TGTGCCAGCAGTTGGCGGGAGAGGACCGGGGAGCTGTTTTTT. Its translation is CASSWRERTGELFF.

This clonotype was counted only a few times. The genes are TRBV29-1 and TRBJ2-2; D possibly corresponds to TRBD1 (6 bases). CDR1 is SQVTM and CDR2 is ANQGSEA in the germline V gene. V dropped 5 bases and J dropped 4 bases, with 14 bases sitting between them. The CDR3 runs 14 residues. CDR3 protein: CSVKAQGGTGELFF. In DNA form, the CDR3 reads TGCAGCGTTAAAGCACAGGGCGGCACCGGGGAGCTGTTTTTT.

This clonotype came up a few times. This may stem from a read error, because a much larger clone lies one nucleotide away. The rearrangement joins TRBV20-1 to TRBJ1-1; no firm D call. CDR3 length: 13 residues. Trimming removed 8 bases at V and 3 bases at J, with 16 bases between. Germline loops: CDR1 DFQATT, CDR2 SNEGSKA (reference sequence). CDR3: CSPQAEMDTEAFF. The CDR3 nucleotides are TGCAGTCCCCAGGCGGAGATGGACACTGAAGCTTTCTTT.

This clonotype was detected many times. This chain connects TRBV24-1 to TRBJ2-5, with 7 positions matching TRBD1. Losses at the gene ends were 5 bases for V and 3 bases for J; bases not matched to a gene: 8. The CDR3 spans 15 residues. CDR1 KGHDR and CDR2 SFDVKD come from the germline V gene. CDR3 residues: CATSAPGGAEETQYF. DNA of the CDR3: TGTGCCACCAGTGCCCCAGGGGGAGCTGAAGAGACCCAGTACTTC.

V and J are TRBV10-3 and TRBJ2-7; 7 bases are shared with TRBD1. The CDR3 has 15 amino acids. The ends lost 4 bases at V and 2 bases at J; junction bases unmatched: 8. Germline CDR1 and CDR2: ENHRY and SYGVKD. The CDR3 loop reads CAISARDRVPYEQYF. Here the CDR3 DNA reads TGTGCCATCAGTGCCAGAGACAGGGTACCCTACGAGCAGTACTTC.

This clonotype was counted at least ten times. V is TRBV6-2 or TRBV6-3 and J is TRBJ2-7; the match to TRBD2 covers 7 bases. This CDR3 has 12 amino acids. V lost 8 bases and J lost 6; bases outside the gene matches: 7. Looked up from germline, CDR1 is MNHEY and CDR2 is SVGEGT. The CDR3 sequence: CASGGGLREQYF. The CDR3, as DNA: TGTGCCAGCGGGGGGGGACTTCGCGAGCAGTACTTC.

This clonotype was found a few times. This rearrangement joins TRBV5-1 to TRBJ1-2; D call uncertain. V was shortened by 4 bases and J by 0 bases, with 16 bases between the two germline ends. The CDR3 is 16 residues long. Germline CDR1 SGHRS, CDR2 YFSETQ. Written as DNA, the CDR3 is TGCGCCAGCAGCCCGGGCGTCCGGCTAGCTAACTATGGCTACACCTTC. Protein: CASSPGVRLANYGYTF.

In this sample, this clonotype turned up many times. The chain is built from TRBV2 and TRBJ1-2; D gene ambiguous. The germline V gene encodes CDR1 SNHLY and CDR2 FYNNEI. With 3 bases removed from V and 2 bases from J, the gap between germline ends came to 7 bases. This CDR3 is built from 13 residues. CDR3 residues: CASSDSRNYGYTF. CDR3 in DNA: TGTGCCAGCAGTGACTCGCGGAACTATGGCTACACCTTC.

About this clonotype itself: A much larger clone differs from this one at a single base, so this may be a read error. The chain joins TRBV28 to TRBJ2-2, with D perhaps TRBD1 (5 bases). V lost 9 bases and J 3 bases, leaving 11 bases between the germline ends. The germline V gene has CDR1 MDHEN and CDR2 SYDVKM. The CDR3 loop spans 13 amino acids. The CDR3 here is CARFIRDTGELFF. In DNA form, the CDR3 reads TGTGCCAGGTTCATCAGGGACACCGGGGAGCTGTTTTTT. Together with reference TRBV28 and TRBJ2-2, the CDR3 gives the full variable domain: DVKVTQSSRYLVKRTGEKVFLECVQDMDHENMFWYRQDPGLGLRLIYFSYDVKMKEKGDIPEGYSVSREKKERFSLILESASTNQTSMYLCARFIRDTGELFFGEGSRLTVL.

This clonotype was observed many times. The chain links TRBV12-3 or TRBV12-4 to TRBJ2-3, with TRBD1 matching over 8 bases. Trimming removed 5 bases from V and 0 bases from J; junction bases left unmatched: 7. The CDR3 is 16 residues long. The CDR3 DNA is TGTGCCAGCAGTCCCCAGGGGGCTTCTAGCACAGATACGCAGTATTTT. It translates to CASSPQGASSTDTQYF.

The table lists this clonotype with many counts. The chain carries TRBV3-1 and TRBJ1-1; D gene ambiguous. V lost 0 bases and J lost 0, with 2 bases in between. The length of the CDR3 is 13 residues. Germline lookup yields CDR1 LGHDT and CDR2 YNNKEL (reference sequence). DNA of the CDR3: TGTGCCAGCAGCCAAGATGTGAACACTGAAGCTTTCTTT. Its translation is CASSQDVNTEAFF.

This chain connects TRBV19 to TRBJ1-2, with a weak D call TRBD1 (5 bases). The CDR3 consists of 14 residues. V was trimmed by 3 bases and J by 5 bases, leaving 13 bases between them. In germline, CDR1 is LNHDA, CDR2 SQIVND (reference sequence). This chain's CDR3 is CASSIPGWWYGYTF. In DNA, the CDR3 is TGTGCCAGTAGTATTCCAGGGTGGTGGTATGGCTACACCTTC.

Remarks on this clonotype: A much larger clone is a single base away; this may be a read error. The chain carries TRBV2 and TRBJ2-2, with D perhaps assigned TRBD1 or TRBD2 (5 bases each). The CDR3 runs 15 residues. Germline V CDR1 and CDR2: SNHLY, FYNNEI. The CDR3 DNA sequence: TGTGCCAGAGCCATTGGCGCAGGGAACACCGGGGAGCCGTTTTTT. Translation: CARAIGAGNTGEPFF.

This clonotype appeared many times. The V gene is TRBV30, the J gene TRBJ1-5; D remains unclear. Germline V gives CDR1 GTSNPN, CDR2 SVGIG (reference sequence). This CDR3 is 13 amino acids long. Trimming cost V 2 bases and J 0 bases, with 5 bases left between them. CDR3 residues: CAWSPGSNQPQHF. CDR3 coding DNA: TGTGCCTGGAGTCCCGGTAGCAATCAGCCCCAGCATTTT. Full variable domain (missing parts from reference TRBV30 and TRBJ1-5): SQTIHQWPATLVQPVGSPLSLECTVEGTSNPNLYWYRQAAGRGLQLLFYSVGIGQISSEVPQNLSASRPQDRQFILSSKKLLLSDSGFYLCAWSPGSNQPQHFGDGTRLSIL.

V and J are TRBV5-1 and TRBJ1-2; D ambiguous. The CDR3 spans 15 residues. The V end was cut by 0 bases, the J end by 4 bases, with 13 bases between. Germline V gene sequence: CDR1 SGHRS, CDR2 YFSETQ. DNA of the CDR3: TGCGCCAGCAGCTTGGAGACGGGAAGCAGCTATGGCTACACCTTC. It codes for CASSLETGSSYGYTF.

In this sample, this clonotype turned up a few times. The chain uses TRBV20-1 and TRBJ2-1; 11 bases map to TRBD2. This CDR3 has 16 residues. Germline-derived CDR1 and CDR2 are DFQATT and SNEGSKA (reference sequence). V shed 4 bases, J shed 3 bases, and the junction held 8 bases outside the gene matches. The CDR3 DNA reads TGCAGTGCTATTAGTTTAGGACTAGCGGGCTACAATGAGCAGTTCTTC. It is translated as CSAISLGLAGYNEQFF.

The chain couples TRBV27 to TRBJ2-3, with D perhaps matching TRBD2 (7 bases). This CDR3 is 13 amino acids long. V dropped 8 bases and J dropped 4 bases, with 13 bases sitting between them. CDR1 is MNHEY and CDR2 is SMNVEV in the germline V gene (reference sequence). CDR3 DNA: TGTGCCAGCCCCGTAGGGGGGGCAGATACGCAGTATTTT. This translates into CASPVGGADTQYF.

This clonotype came up many times. The chain has TRBV20-1 and TRBJ2-1; 12 bases fit TRBD2. CDR1 is DFQATT and CDR2 is SNEGSKA in the germline V gene (reference sequence). This CDR3 is 14 amino acids long. V lost 6 bases to trimming and J lost 4 bases; unmatched junction nucleotides: 4. CDR3 in DNA: TGCAGTGCAAGAACTAGCGGGAGGTACAATGAGCAGTTCTTC. Amino acid sequence: CSARTSGRYNEQFF.

This clonotype was detected ten times or more. V usage is TRBV12-3 or TRBV12-4 and J usage is TRBJ1-1; no reliable D call. CDR3 length: 12 residues. The V and J ends lost 3 bases and 10 bases respectively, with 12 bases between them. Here the CDR3 reads CASSLVYAGAFF. Written as DNA, the CDR3 is TGTGCCAGCAGTTTGGTATATGCGGGAGCTTTCTTT.

This chain connects TRBV20-1 to TRBJ2-7; D remains ambiguous. From germline, CDR1 is DFQATT and CDR2 SNEGSKA (reference sequence). Deletions cut 2 bases from V and 7 bases from J, with 9 bases between. The CDR3 has 11 amino acids. This CDR3 is CSARIGGEQYF. In DNA form, the CDR3 reads TGCAGTGCTAGAATAGGTGGTGAGCAGTACTTC.

In its sample, this clonotype was seen many times. The CDR3 sequence is CASSTRLASYEQYF. DNA of the CDR3: TGTGCCAGCAGCACAAGACTAGCCTCCTACGAGCAGTACTTC. The rearrangement links TRBV13 to TRBJ2-7, with 7 nucleotides matching TRBD2. V was clipped by 5 bases and J by 0 bases; unmatched bases: 4. Germline CDR1 and CDR2: PRHDT and FYEKMQ (reference sequence). CDR3 length equals 14 residues.

This clonotype was seen ten or more times. The J gene is TRBJ1-1, the V gene TRBV27, with D maybe TRBD1 (6 bases). This CDR3 is 13 amino acids long. Germline V lookup: CDR1 MNHEY, CDR2 SMNVEV (reference sequence). The germline V and J ends were trimmed by 2 bases and 5 bases, with 9 bases remaining between them. The CDR3 DNA is TGTGCCAGCAGTTTAGGGGGGCAGACTGAAGCTTTCTTT. Translation: CASSLGGQTEAFF.

This clonotype was seen ten or more times. The J gene is TRBJ2-1, the V gene TRBV7-3; 9 bases agree with TRBD2. The V gene's germline CDR1 is SGHTA and CDR2 FQGTGA. V trimming: 3 bases; J trimming: 9 bases; junction bases outside the gene matches: 9. CDR3 size: 15 residues. The CDR3 nucleotides are TGTGCCAGCAGCTTGAAGCGGGAGGACCCCCGTGAGCAGTTCTTC. It specifies CASSLKREDPREQFF.

V and J are TRBV4-1 and TRBJ2-1; a possible D gene is TRBD1 (5 bases). Germline V gene lookup returns CDR1 MGHRA and CDR2 YSYEKL. The CDR3 has 17 residues. Deletions cut 1 base from V and 5 bases from J, with 18 bases between. CDR3 in amino acids: CASSQGIRVQGNNEQFF. CDR3 in DNA: TGCGCCAGCAGCCAAGGGATAAGGGTGCAGGGCAACAATGAGCAGTTCTTC.

This clonotype was observed many times. For the CDR3, the DNA is TGTGCCAGCAGCTCGCTGGACAGGGTGTTCTCCTACGAGCAGTACTTC. As protein: CASSSLDRVFSYEQYF. V and J are TRBV12-3 or TRBV12-4 and TRBJ2-7, with 8 bases that match TRBD1. The CDR3 extends over 16 amino acids. The J segment lost 0 bases and the V segment lost 6 bases, leaving 10 bases of the junction unmatched.

The V and J genes are TRBV7-9 and TRBJ2-5; possible D gene TRBD1, 6 bases. CDR1 and CDR2 from the germline V gene are SEHNR and FQNEAQ (reference sequence). CDR3 size: 13 residues. Trimming shortened V by 5 bases and J by 0 bases, and 7 bases separated the two germline ends. CDR3 nucleotides: TGTGCCAGCAGCCGGGACAACCAAGAGACCCAGTACTTC. Translation: CASSRDNQETQYF.

V usage is TRBV6-2 or TRBV6-3 and J usage is TRBJ2-7; 8 bases are a match to TRBD2. J was trimmed by 6 bases and V by 1 base; bases with no gene match: 5. The germline CDR1 and CDR2 sequences are MNHEY and SVGEGT. The CDR3 contains 14 residues. CDR3 region: CASSYYPGGGEQYF. In nucleotides, the CDR3 is TGTGCCAGCAGTTACTATCCGGGGGGGGGCGAGCAGTACTTC.

V and J are TRBV11-2 and TRBJ2-5; D call uncertain. The V and J ends lost 7 bases and 5 bases respectively, with 14 bases between them. Germline lookup yields CDR1 SGHAT and CDR2 FQNNGV. The CDR3 runs 13 residues. The CDR3 here is CASTIHIAETQYF. In DNA, the CDR3 is TGTGCCAGCACCATCCACATCGCGGAGACCCAGTACTTC.

V gene TRBV6-2 or TRBV6-3 combines with J gene TRBJ1-3, with TRBD1 matching 10 bases. CDR3 length: 17 residues. J gave up 4 bases and V 2 bases, and 8 bases lay outside the gene matches. Germline values: CDR1 MNHEY, CDR2 SVGEGT. CDR3 bases: TGTGCCAGCAGTTACATCGTGACAGGGGGCAGAGGAAACACCATATATTTT. Protein sequence: CASSYIVTGGRGNTIYF.